A single sample gave rise to the 23 T cell receptor beta chains below, sequenced in a study of CD8+ T cells in alopecia areata. Sample treatment: oral pan-JAK inhibitor, 5-10 mg twice daily. cDNA serving as the sequencing template came from extracted, reverse transcribed RNA. TCRdb's copy holds only in-frame clones and misses some; the assay was immunoSEQ multiplex PCR. This sample has some 200,000 clones; 55% to 75% occur once, and the top ten carry 4.5% to 6%. This material consisted of CD4+ T cells sorted from blood, taken at week 24, from a patient treated with tofacitinib. These receptors came from a human donor with alopecia areata.

This sequence joins TRBV2 and TRBJ2-2; TRBD1 matches at 9 bases. The CDR3 has 15 residues. Germline values: CDR1 SNHLY, CDR2 FYNNEI. Trimming took 6 bases from V and 4 from J; bases not matched to a gene: 6. The DNA of the CDR3 is TGTGCCAGCAGCGGGACAGGGATTGGCACCGGGGAGCTGTTTTTT. Its protein product is CASSGTGIGTGELFF. Combining the CDR3 with reference TRBV2 and TRBJ2-2 gives the whole variable domain EPEVTQTPSHQVTQMGQEVILRCVPISNHLYFYWYRQILGQKVEFLVSFYNNEISEKSEIFDDQFSVERPDGSNFTLKIRSTKLEDSAMYFCASSGTGIGTGELFFGEGSRLTVL.

The chain uses TRBV5-1 and TRBJ2-1; 8 bases line up with TRBD2. Germline CDR1 SGHRS, CDR2 YFSETQ. V gave up 5 bases and J gave up 4 bases; unmatched junction bases: 5. The CDR3 is 14 residues long. CDR3 DNA sequence: TGCGCCAGCAGTAAGGCGGGGGGTTACAATGAGCAGTTCTTC. The encoded protein is CASSKAGGYNEQFF.

The chain carries TRBV5-6 and TRBJ1-2; unclear D gene. The CDR3 loop spans 14 amino acids. Germline loops: CDR1 SGHDT, CDR2 YYEEEE. V lost 4 bases and J lost 4, with 14 bases in between. CDR3 region: CASSPRVRIYGYTF. As DNA, the CDR3 is TGTGCCAGCAGCCCGCGAGTCAGAATCTATGGCTACACCTTC. The full variable domain, in which reference TRBV5-6 and TRBJ1-2 provide the parts outside the CDR3, is DAGVTQSPTHLIKTRGQQVTLRCSPKSGHDTVSWYQQALGQGPQFIFQYYEEEERQRGNFPDRFSGHQFPNYSSELNVNALLLGDSALYLCASSPRVRIYGYTFGSGTRLTVV.

The gene calls are TRBV6-1 and TRBJ2-5; a possible D gene is TRBD1 (5 bases). Germline CDR1 MNHNS, CDR2 SASEGT. V lost 5 bases to trimming and J lost 0 bases, with 13 bases between them. There are 15 residues in the CDR3. CDR3 amino acids: CASSRYQGYQETQYF. The DNA for the CDR3 is TGTGCCAGCAGTCGCTACCAGGGATACCAAGAGACCCAGTACTTC.

This chain links TRBV4-3 with TRBJ2-5, with D unclear. The CDR3 is 14 amino acids. CDR1 and CDR2 from the germline V gene are LGHNA and YSLEER. The ends were cut back, 0 bases at V and 7 bases at J, with 12 bases in the middle. As DNA, the CDR3 is TGCGCCAGCAGCCAAGAGACGTATCGAGGGACCCAGTACTTC. Translated: CASSQETYRGTQYF.

This clone was seen only once. The rearrangement joins TRBV29-1 to TRBJ1-1; D possibly corresponds to TRBD1 (6 bases). CDR1 is SQVTM, CDR2 ANQGSEA, per germline. The V gene lost 3 bases and the J gene lost 4 bases, with 9 bases spanning the gap. The CDR3 runs 12 residues. Here the CDR3 reads CSVEGGATEAFF. CDR3 bases: TGCAGCGTTGAGGGGGGGGCCACTGAAGCTTTCTTT.

With regard to this clone: This sample also contains other DNA sequences that code for the same CDR3. The chain recombines TRBV30 with TRBJ1-5, with D perhaps TRBD1 (5 bases). This CDR3 has 13 amino acids. Trimming stripped 0 bases from V and 7 bases from J, with 10 bases between. Germline assignment: CDR1 GTSNPN and CDR2 SVGIG (reference sequence). Here the CDR3 DNA reads TGTGCCTGGAGTGTACGAGGGGCCCAGCCCCAGCATTTT. Amino acids: CAWSVRGAQPQHF.

The rearrangement joins TRBV28 to TRBJ2-3; 7 nucleotides match TRBD1. V lost 4 bases and J lost 1; bases outside the gene matches: 5. Germline V gene sequence: CDR1 MDHEN, CDR2 SYDVKM. The CDR3 consists of 15 residues. In DNA, the CDR3 is TGTGCCAGCAGTTCCACAGGGGCCGGCACAGATACGCAGTATTTT. Amino acid sequence: CASSSTGAGTDTQYF.

The chain has TRBV7-2 and TRBJ2-1, with 9 bases matching TRBD2. The germline V gene has CDR1 SGHTA and CDR2 FQGNSA. J was trimmed by 0 bases and V by 2 bases; bases with no gene match: 2. The CDR3 runs to 16 residues. The CDR3 region has the DNA TGTGCCAGCAGCTTACGGGGACTAGCCTCCTACAATGAGCAGTTCTTC. This codes for CASSLRGLASYNEQFF.

CDR3 bases: TGTGCCTGGAGTCCCCCAGGAATCTCTGGGGCCAACGTCCTGACTTTC. It yields the protein CAWSPPGISGANVLTF. The chain combines TRBV30 with TRBJ2-6; no reliable D call. The germline V gene has CDR1 GTSNPN and CDR2 SVGIG (reference sequence). The CDR3 has 16 amino acids. V was clipped by 2 bases and J by 0 bases, with 11 bases between them.

The chain uses TRBV7-6 and TRBJ2-5, with 9 bases fitting TRBD2. CDR1 and CDR2 (germline): SGHVS, FNYEAQ. The CDR3 length is 13 residues. The J segment lost 4 bases and the V segment lost 4 bases, leaving 1 base of the junction unmatched. CDR3 in amino acids: CASSSSGVETQYF. In DNA, the CDR3 is TGTGCCAGCAGCTCTAGCGGGGTAGAGACCCAGTACTTC.

The V call is TRBV29-1, the J call TRBJ1-2; D not certain. V was clipped by 0 bases and J by 4 bases, with 9 bases between them. The CDR3 extends over 13 amino acids. Germline-derived CDR1 and CDR2 are SQVTM and ANQGSEA. CDR3 residues: CSVEEVRGYGYTF. The CDR3 DNA is TGCAGCGTTGAAGAGGTCCGGGGCTATGGCTACACCTTC.

This rearrangement joins TRBV28 to TRBJ1-2; 8 bases match TRBD1. The CDR3 spans 16 residues. The ends lost 3 bases at V and 5 bases at J; junction bases unmatched: 11. CDR1 and CDR2 from the germline V gene are MDHEN and SYDVKM. CDR3 amino acids: CASSFVGQDRQYGYTF. The CDR3 DNA reads TGTGCCAGCAGTTTCGTGGGACAGGACAGGCAATATGGCTACACCTTC.

The rearrangement links TRBV28 to TRBJ1-2, with 11 bases fitting TRBD1. This CDR3 spans 15 amino acids. CDR1 is MDHEN and CDR2 is SYDVKM in the germline V gene. The V and J ends lost 5 bases and 5 bases, in that order; junction bases with no gene match: 7. The CDR3 region is CASSHGQGALYGYTF. The CDR3 bases are TGTGCCAGCAGTCACGGACAGGGGGCTTTGTATGGCTACACCTTC.

The gene calls are TRBV6-5 and TRBJ1-1, with TRBD1 matching over 7 bases. J was trimmed by 4 bases and V by 1 base; bases with no gene match: 0. The V gene's germline CDR1 is MNHEY and CDR2 SVGAGI. The CDR3 is 13 residues long. CDR3 DNA sequence: TGTGCCAGCAGTTACTACAGGGGCACTGAAGCTTTCTTT. This encodes CASSYYRGTEAFF.

V usage is TRBV2 and J usage is TRBJ2-7; D remains ambiguous. The CDR3 contains 14 residues. CDR1 is SNHLY and CDR2 is FYNNEI in the germline V gene. V was trimmed by 7 bases and J by 0 bases, leaving 13 bases between them. The CDR3 DNA sequence: TGTGCCAGCATTGATGAGGTTACCTCCTACGAGCAGTACTTC. Amino acid sequence: CASIDEVTSYEQYF.

This rearrangement joins TRBV28 to TRBJ1-5, with unresolved D. Trimming cost V 3 bases and J 7 bases, with 7 bases left between them. Germline CDR1 and CDR2: MDHEN and SYDVKM. The CDR3 consists of 12 residues. CDR3 sequence: CASSLPDQPQHF. For the CDR3, the DNA is TGTGCCAGCAGTTTGCCAGACCAGCCCCAGCATTTT.

The chain carries TRBV5-1 and TRBJ1-2; the match to TRBD1 covers 7 bases. Unmatched junction bases numbered 8, after V lost 4 bases and J lost 5 bases. CDR3 length equals 14 residues. In germline, CDR1 is SGHRS, CDR2 YFSETQ. The CDR3 reads CASSRGTEPYGYTF. The CDR3 DNA follows: TGCGCCAGCAGCCGGGGGACAGAACCTTATGGCTACACCTTC.

CDR3 nucleotides: TGTGCCAGCAGACAAACAGGGGACACCGGGGAGCTGTTTTTT. It translates to CASRQTGDTGELFF. The J gene is TRBJ2-2, the V gene TRBV2; TRBD1 agrees at 7 bases. The trim removed 6 bases at V and 3 bases at J, leaving 4 bases unmatched. Per the germline V gene, CDR1 is SNHLY and CDR2 is FYNNEI. CDR3 length: 14 residues.

The V gene is TRBV30, the J gene TRBJ1-4, with D unresolved. V was trimmed by 1 base and J by 10 bases, leaving 10 bases between them. CDR1 and CDR2 (germline): GTSNPN, SVGIG (reference sequence). The CDR3 is made up of 12 amino acids. CDR3 sequence: CAWSAPSAKLFF. CDR3 nucleotide sequence: TGTGCCTGGAGTGCTCCTTCCGCAAAACTGTTTTTT.

The rearrangement uses TRBV6-5 and TRBJ1-5; the D gene is possibly TRBD1 (5 bases). Trimming shortened V by 6 bases and J by 0 bases, and 9 bases separated the two germline ends. The germline V gene encodes CDR1 MNHEY and CDR2 SVGAGI. The CDR3 covers 14 residues. For the CDR3, the DNA is TGTGCCAGCAGGGGGCGACATAGCAATCAGCCCCAGCATTTT. Its protein product is CASRGRHSNQPQHF.

The CDR3 spells CASSFSGWGDGYTF. CDR3 coding DNA: TGTGCCAGCAGCTTCTCAGGTTGGGGAGATGGCTACACCTTC. The chain couples TRBV7-2 to TRBJ1-2; D not certain. The CDR3 totals 14 residues. Germline CDR1 reads SGHTA; CDR2 reads FQGNSA. V gave up 3 bases and J gave up 6 bases, with 14 bases separating them.

The CDR3 loop reads CASSLGVGLETQYF. In DNA, the CDR3 is TGCGCCAGCAGCTTGGGTGTGGGTCTGGAGACCCAGTACTTC. The chain is built from TRBV5-1 and TRBJ2-5; unclear D gene. V lost 0 bases and J 5 bases, leaving 11 bases between the germline ends. The CDR3 sequence is 14 residues long. Germline V CDR1 and CDR2: SGHRS, YFSETQ.